This TCR beta chain is from a study of shared clonotypes between healthy human individuals. Overall study results and limits: Clonotypes that were shared across a handful of donors made up around 5% of naive CD4 clonotypes.

This clone was counted between two and nine times. The antigen remains undetermined. The V end lost 1 base, the J end lost 8 bases, and 12 bases lay between the germline ends. CDR3 length equals 13 residues. Germline V lookup: CDR1 SGHTS, CDR2 YDEGEE. Repertoires were generated with immunoSEQ multiplex PCR, while TCRdb's copy carries only in-frame clones and drops some. The sample holds some 660,000 clones; 73% are singletons and the top ten take under 2%. Sequencing was done on a sample of memory CD4+ T cells sorted from blood. Subset in this sample: CD45RA-negative fraction. The clonotype was recovered from a woman under 40 in good health. The chain has TRBV5-8 and TRBJ1-2, with a weak D call TRBD1 (6 bases). The CDR3 DNA reads as TGTGCCAGCAGCTTGTTCAGGGGCAGGGGCTACACCTTC. Protein: CASSLFRGRGYTF.